Reported below is one T cell receptor (beta chain). What it recognizes is unknown. The sample originates from a study of OX40 agonist ivuxolimab in advanced cancers. Study observations and caveats: Among T cells, CD8+ cells averaged more expanded clones than CD4+ cells. At 0.1 to 3.0 mg/kg, CD4+ and CD8+ blood T cells expanded clonally by week 6.

There are 13 residues in the CDR3. Germline V CDR1 and CDR2: LGHNA, YSLEER. The germline V and J ends were trimmed by 5 bases and 5 bases, with 9 bases remaining between them. Clones were sequenced by immunoSEQ multiplex PCR, and TCRdb holds only the in-frame ones, with some missing. The sample holds approximately 60,000 clones; more than 75% are singletons and the top ten take less than 2.5%. Specimen: CD4+ or CD8+ T cells sorted from blood, collected in a trial of the OX40 agonist ivuxolimab. The chain recombines TRBV4-3 with TRBJ2-2; D uncertain. The clonotype originates from an adult with an advanced solid tumor such as melanoma, head and neck, liver or kidney cancer. CDR3 amino acids: CASSMVGTGELFF. The DNA of the CDR3 is TGCGCCAGCAGCATGGTCGGAACCGGGGAGCTGTTTTTT.